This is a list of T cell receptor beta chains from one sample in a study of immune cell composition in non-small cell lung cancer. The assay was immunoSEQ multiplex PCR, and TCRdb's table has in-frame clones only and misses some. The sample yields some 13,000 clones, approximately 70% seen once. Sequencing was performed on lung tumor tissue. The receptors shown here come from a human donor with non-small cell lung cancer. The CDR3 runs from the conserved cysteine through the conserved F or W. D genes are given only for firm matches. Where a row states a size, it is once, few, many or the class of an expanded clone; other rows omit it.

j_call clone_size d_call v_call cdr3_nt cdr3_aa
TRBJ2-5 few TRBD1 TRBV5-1 TGCGCCAGCAGCTTGTTTGGACAGGGGGCACAAGAGACCCAGTACTTC CASSLFGQGAQETQYF
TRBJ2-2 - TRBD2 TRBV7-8 TGTGCCAGCAGCTTAGGTATAGGACTAGCCGGGGAGCTGTTTTTT CASSLGIGLAGELFF
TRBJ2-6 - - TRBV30 TGTGCCTGGATCGGGGGTCCTGGGGCCAACGTCCTGACTTTC CAWIGGPGANVLTF
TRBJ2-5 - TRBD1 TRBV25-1 TGTGCCAGCACCCAAGCAGGGGGCCAGACCCAGTACTTC CASTQAGGQTQYF
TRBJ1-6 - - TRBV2 TGTGCCAGTAACCTCGTTTCTCAGGGATCCTATAATTCACCCCTCCACTTT CASNLVSQGSYNSPLHF
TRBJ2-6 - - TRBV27 TGTGCCAGCAGCCCTGGGGCTACGCCTGGGGCCAACGTCCTGACTTTC CASSPGATPGANVLTF
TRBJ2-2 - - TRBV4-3 TGCGCCAGCAGCCAAGATTGGAACAGGGTCACCGGGGAGCTGTTTTTT CASSQDWNRVTGELFF
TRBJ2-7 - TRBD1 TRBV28 TGTGCCACCGACCCTTTGGACAGGAGCTACGAGCAGTACTTC CATDPLDRSYEQYF
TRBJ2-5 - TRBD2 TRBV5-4 TGTGCCAGCAGCGTGGGACTAGCGGGAGCATTTTCCGAGACCCAGTACTTC CASSVGLAGAFSETQYF
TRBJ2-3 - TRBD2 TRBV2 TGTGCCAGCAGGGCCCTAGCGGGGGGGGCAGATACGCAGTATTTT CASRALAGGADTQYF
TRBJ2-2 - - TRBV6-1 TGTGCCAGCAGTGTTAGCCAGGGGCCGAACACCGGGGAGCTGTTTTTT CASSVSQGPNTGELFF
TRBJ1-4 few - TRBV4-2 TGTGCCAGCAGCCAAGACCCCCAGGGAGAAAAACTGTTTTTT CASSQDPQGEKLFF
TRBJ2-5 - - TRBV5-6 TGTGCCAGCAGCCCCGGATGGGCAGGGGACCACCAAGAGACCCAGTACTTC CASSPGWAGDHQETQYF
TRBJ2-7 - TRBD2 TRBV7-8 TGTGCCAGCAGCTTCTCGGGAGGCGACTACGAGCAGTACTTC CASSFSGGDYEQYF
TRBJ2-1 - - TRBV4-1 TGCGCCAGCAGCCACCCGACTACCTACAATGAGCAGTTCTTC CASSHPTTYNEQFF